These T cell receptor beta chains were read from a single sample in a study of cytomegalovirus exposure and HLA in healthy donors. This table comes from immunoSEQ multiplex PCR, and its TCRdb copy is limited to in-frame clones, with some not included. In the table there are fewer than 200,000 clones, 71% of which are singletons. Sequenced input: PBMCs. These receptors originate from a girl under 18 in good health and CMV-seronegative. CDR3s include the opening cysteine and the closing phenylalanine or tryptophan. D genes are given only for firm matches. Clone size is shown for a subset of rows, as once, few, many or a class of expanded clone.

DNA	CDR3	length	J	size	V	D
TGTGCCAGCAAAACAGGGGGGGCGAGAGCAGATACGCAGTATTTT	CASKTGGARADTQYF	15	TRBJ2-3	few	TRBV2	NA
TGCGCCAGCAGCTTGGGGCTCCCCAGGAATGAGCAGTTCTTC	CASSLGLPRNEQFF	14	TRBJ2-1	NA	TRBV5-1	NA
TGTGCCAGCAGCGGGGGTTGGCTAGCGGGAGCTACCGGGGAGCTGTTTTTT	CASSGGWLAGATGELFF	17	TRBJ2-2	NA	TRBV5-6	TRBD2
TGTGCCTGGAGTGTAGCAGGGGGCGGGGAGCTGTTTTTT	CAWSVAGGGELFF	13	TRBJ2-2	NA	TRBV30	TRBD1
TGTGCCAGTAGTATATGGGGAGATCAGTTCGGCTACACCTTC	CASSIWGDQFGYTF	14	TRBJ1-2	NA	TRBV19	NA
TGTGCCAGCAGTGAACACGGGCAGCGGGGGGCAAAAGATACGCAGTATTTT	CASSEHGQRGAKDTQYF	17	TRBJ2-3	NA	TRBV2	TRBD2
TGTGCCAGCAAGCCTTTCGGGTATTTT	CASKPFGYF	9	TRBJ2-3	few	TRBV6-4	NA
TGTGCCAGCAGCTTAGGAGCAGGACTTTCCATGAACTATGGCTACACCTTC	CASSLGAGLSMNYGYTF	17	TRBJ1-2	NA	TRBV7-3	NA
TGTGCCAGCAGTGAAGCCACAGCCCCTAACTATGGCTACACCTTC	CASSEATAPNYGYTF	15	TRBJ1-2	few	TRBV6-1	NA
TGCGCCAGCAGCCTCCTTGGGGGGATAGGGAATGAAAAACTGTTTTTT	CASSLLGGIGNEKLFF	16	TRBJ1-4	NA	TRBV5-1	NA
TGTGCCAGCAGTTTAGTGGCAGGGGGTATCTACGAGCAGTACTTC	CASSLVAGGIYEQYF	15	TRBJ2-7	NA	TRBV27	TRBD1
TGTGCCATTTCGCCCGGGAGCTCTAGCACAGATACGCAGTATTTT	CAISPGSSSTDTQYF	15	TRBJ2-3	once	TRBV6-6	NA
TGTGCCAGCAGGGTAGCGGGGGGGCCGAATGAGCAGTTCTTC	CASRVAGGPNEQFF	14	TRBJ2-1	NA	TRBV5-4	TRBD2
TGCGCCAGCAGCCAAGTCAGTCCTGCCGGGGAGCTGTTTTTT	CASSQVSPAGELFF	14	TRBJ2-2	NA	TRBV4-1	NA
TGTGCCAGCAGCCCGGGACAAAGCAATCAGCCCCAGCATTTT	CASSPGQSNQPQHF	14	TRBJ1-5	NA	TRBV4-2	NA
TGTGCCAGTATTTTTGTAGCGATGCCTAGCACAGATACGCAGTATTTT	CASIFVAMPSTDTQYF	16	TRBJ2-3	NA	TRBV19	NA
TGTGCCAGCTCCCCCAGGGCCTATAGCAATCAGCCCCAGCATTTT	CASSPRAYSNQPQHF	15	TRBJ1-5	NA	TRBV7-2	NA
TGTGCCAGTACCCCCGGGACAGGAGGCCTCCTCGATGGCTACACCTTC	CASTPGTGGLLDGYTF	16	TRBJ1-2	NA	TRBV19	TRBD1
TGTGCCAGCAGTGTCGACACCAACTATGGCTACACCTTC	CASSVDTNYGYTF	13	TRBJ1-2	NA	TRBV2	NA
TGTGCCAGCAGTGAATGGGGCGGGGGGCAAAGCGACGAGCAGTACTTC	CASSEWGGGQSDEQYF	16	TRBJ2-7	NA	TRBV25-1	TRBD2
TGTGCCAGCAAGACGGGGAACACTGAAGCTTTCTTT	CASKTGNTEAFF	12	TRBJ1-1	NA	TRBV27	NA
TGTGCCAGCAGTGTCCGGGTATCGGGTACCTATGGCTACACCTTC	CASSVRVSGTYGYTF	15	TRBJ1-2	NA	TRBV6-1	NA
TGTGCCAGCAGCTTACCCGATCAGCCCCAGCATTTT	CASSLPDQPQHF	12	TRBJ1-5	few	TRBV7-8	NA
TGCGCCAGCAGCTTGGGTCTGGAGGGAATGACTGAAGCTTTCTTT	CASSLGLEGMTEAFF	15	TRBJ1-1	NA	TRBV5-1	NA
TGTGCCAGCAGTCGAACGACAGGGGTCGGCTACACCTTC	CASSRTTGVGYTF	13	TRBJ1-2	NA	TRBV6-4	TRBD1
TGTGCCAGCAGCTTAGAAGGCCCCCCGACAGGGGGAGATAGCTATGGCTACACCTTC	CASSLEGPPTGGDSYGYTF	19	TRBJ1-2	few	TRBV7-9	TRBD1
TGTGCCAGTAGGGGACAGGGGTATACCAAAAACATTCAGTACTTC	CASRGQGYTKNIQYF	15	TRBJ2-4	NA	TRBV19	TRBD1
TGTGCCAGCAGTTACTCCCAAACGGGAACCGAGCAGTACTTC	CASSYSQTGTEQYF	14	TRBJ2-7	NA	TRBV6-6	NA
TGTGCCAGTAGTGATCGCCAGGGGATCGCCGGAAACACCATATATTTT	CASSDRQGIAGNTIYF	16	TRBJ1-3	NA	TRBV19	NA
TGTGCCAGCTCCATAACAGGGATCGGGAACACTGAAGCTTTCTTT	CASSITGIGNTEAFF	15	TRBJ1-1	NA	TRBV18	NA
TGCGCCAGCAGCGGGGGGCGGGGGGCCTACGAGCAGTACTTC	CASSGGRGAYEQYF	14	TRBJ2-7	NA	TRBV5-1	TRBD2
TGTGCCAGCAGCCGACTCGTCGGGTTTTCGCTGAGCACTGAAGCTTTCTTT	CASSRLVGFSLSTEAFF	17	TRBJ1-1	NA	TRBV7-8	NA
TGTGCCAGCAGCCAAACATTACGGCGGCCCCAAGAGACCCAGTACTTC	CASSQTLRRPQETQYF	16	TRBJ2-5	few	TRBV14	NA
TGCGCCAGCAGCTCAGGGGACAAGAATTCACCCCTCCACTTT	CASSSGDKNSPLHF	14	TRBJ1-6	few	TRBV5-1	NA
TGTGCCAGCAGTGAAGGGCGAGCGGGGGCCTACAATGAGCAGTTCTTC	CASSEGRAGAYNEQFF	16	TRBJ2-1	few	TRBV6-1	TRBD2
TGTGCCAGCTCACCACGGGGGGGACACAATGAGCAGTTCTTC	CASSPRGGHNEQFF	14	TRBJ2-1	NA	TRBV18	TRBD2
TGTGCCCTACAGACAGACAGGGTCTACGAGCAGTACTTC	CALQTDRVYEQYF	13	TRBJ2-7	NA	TRBV6-1	TRBD1
TGTGCCAGCAGCTTGGGGGGGGGTGACCTAGCCAAAAACATTCAGTACTTC	CASSLGGGDLAKNIQYF	17	TRBJ2-4	NA	TRBV11-2	TRBD2
TGTGCCAGCAGCACGGGACAGATCTCCTACGAGCAGTACTTC	CASSTGQISYEQYF	14	TRBJ2-7	NA	TRBV5-4	TRBD1
TGCGCCAGCAGCTCCAGCCGTAGCGGGGGGGCCTACAATGAGCAGTTCTTC	CASSSSRSGGAYNEQFF	17	TRBJ2-1	NA	TRBV5-1	TRBD2